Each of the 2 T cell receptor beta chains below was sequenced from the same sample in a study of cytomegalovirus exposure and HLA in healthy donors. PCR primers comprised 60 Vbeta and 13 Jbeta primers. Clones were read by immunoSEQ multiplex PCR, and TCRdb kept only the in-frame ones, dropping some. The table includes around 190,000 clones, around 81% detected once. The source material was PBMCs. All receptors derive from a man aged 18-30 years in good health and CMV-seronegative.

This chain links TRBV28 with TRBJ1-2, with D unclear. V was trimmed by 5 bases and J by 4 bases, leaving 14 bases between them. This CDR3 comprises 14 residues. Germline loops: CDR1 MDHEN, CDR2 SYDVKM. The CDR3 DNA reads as TGTGCCAGCAGTCGATCGGACGGGGTCTATGGCTACACCTTC. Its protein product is CASSRSDGVYGYTF.

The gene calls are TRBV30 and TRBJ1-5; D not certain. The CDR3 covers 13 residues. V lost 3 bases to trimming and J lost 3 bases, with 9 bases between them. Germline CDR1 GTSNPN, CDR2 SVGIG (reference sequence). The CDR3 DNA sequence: TGTGCCTGGAGGTCGGAGATCAATCAGCCCCAGCATTTT. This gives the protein CAWRSEINQPQHF.